The clone carrying this T cell receptor (beta chain) was recorded many times. V shed 6 bases and J shed 1 base, with 13 bases lying between them. CDR3 length: 15 residues. These data belong to a study of T-cell memory formation after mild COVID-19. Study at large: TCR clusters were largely donor specific.

A single record per CDR3 protein comes from TCRdb applying MiXCR to the 5' RACE reads. The sample has hundreds of thousands of distinct CDR3 sequences; over 20% are singletons. The TCR originated in an adult woman who had mild COVID-19 (a few samples of this study predate the infection). Cell type and time point are not known. The chain combines TRBV12-3 or TRBV12-4 with TRBJ1-5, with unresolved D. Sequencing was done on a sample of PBMCs or a T cell subset sorted from them (not recorded which). The CDR3 DNA reads as TGTGCCAGCAGCGTCGAGGGAATAAGCAATCAGCCCCAGCATTTT. Protein sequence: CASSVEGISNQPQHF.